This T cell receptor (beta chain) appears in the sequencing data of a study of cytomegalovirus exposure and HLA in healthy donors. Study-level results: Researchers reported in a later analysis that a missense DCLRE1C variant was tied to TCR beta V- and J-gene trimming. Earlier results showed most TCR beta V segments being productive about 90% or about 30% of the time.

This clone was found once. The target antigen is unknown. Vbeta (60) and Jbeta (13) primers were used in the PCR. Data came from immunoSEQ multiplex PCR; TCRdb stores just in-frame clones and leaves some out. The sample has about 120,000 clones; approximately 81% are singletons. The V gene lost 4 bases and the J gene lost 14 bases, with 20 bases spanning the gap. This CDR3 contains 13 residues. Germline CDR1 reads MNHNS; CDR2 reads SASEGT. The receptor's source is a young man in good health and CMV-seropositive. The V and J genes are TRBV6-1 and TRBJ1-1; D is perhaps TRBD1 (5 bases). The sample consisted of PBMCs. The DNA of the CDR3 is TGTGCCAGCAGTGGACACCAGGGAGGTTGGGCCTTCTTT. Its protein product is CASSGHQGGWAFF.